This entry lists 29 T cell receptor beta chains sequenced from one sample in a study of T-cell reconstitution after alpha-beta-depleted transplantation in children. Unique molecular identifiers were incorporated when the TCRbeta library was constructed. TCRdb ran MiXCR on the PCR reads and lists one entry per CDR3 protein. The sample holds about 420,000 distinct CDR3 sequences, about 17% seen once. Sequenced here: PBMCs, mostly from graft donor cells, sampled 360 days after TCRalphabeta/CD19-depleted stem cell transplant. The receptor source for this set is a boy less than two years old who had a stem cell transplant for Wiskott-Aldrich syndrome, so the T cells may come from the graft donor.

The chain is built from TRBV4-1 and TRBJ1-1; D is ambiguous. CDR1 and CDR2 (germline): MGHRA, YSYEKL. The V end lost 2 bases, the J end lost 1 base, and 8 bases lay between the germline ends. The CDR3 spans 14 residues. CDR3 nucleotides: TGCGCCAGCAGCCAACCCGCGGGGAACACTGAAGCTTTCTTT. It codes for CASSQPAGNTEAFF.

This sequence joins TRBV7-8 and TRBJ1-5; D gene ambiguous. Trimming pared 5 bases from V and 4 bases from J, leaving 9 bases between. This CDR3 has 13 residues. Germline V gene data show CDR1 as SGHVS and CDR2 as FQNEAQ. CDR3 sequence reads: CASSMTRNQPQHF. In DNA, the CDR3 is TGTGCCAGCAGCATGACCCGAAATCAGCCCCAGCATTTT.

The chain links TRBV2 to TRBJ2-3, with TRBD1 identical over 7 bases. CDR1 SNHLY and CDR2 FYNNEI come from the germline V gene. The CDR3 extends over 12 amino acids. The ends lost 7 bases at V and 14 bases at J; junction bases unmatched: 12. The CDR3 is CASNDRDSLRYF. The CDR3 bases are TGTGCCAGCAACGACCGGGACAGCCTGAGGTATTTT.

This clonotype turned up a few times. The chain carries TRBV28 and TRBJ1-5; D is ambiguous. This CDR3 has 16 residues. CDR1 and CDR2 from the germline V gene are MDHEN and SYDVKM. The ends were cut back, 4 bases at V and 2 bases at J, with 15 bases in the middle. The CDR3 DNA reads TGTGCCAGCAGTTCCCAAGCCCCCCGGGGCAATCAGCCCCAGCATTTT. Amino acids: CASSSQAPRGNQPQHF.

The chain has TRBV30 and TRBJ2-5; either TRBD1 or TRBD2 may supply D (5 bases each). V was trimmed by 2 bases and J by 5 bases, leaving 12 bases between them. CDR3 length: 13 residues. CDR1 is GTSNPN and CDR2 is SVGIG in the germline V gene (reference sequence). The CDR3 spells CAWSHGGGETQYF. The CDR3 region has the DNA TGTGCCTGGAGTCATGGGGGTGGTGAGACCCAGTACTTC.

A few counts support this clonotype. J is TRBJ2-5 and V is TRBV6-5, with 7 positions matching TRBD1. Germline V gene lookup returns CDR1 MNHEY and CDR2 SVGAGI. The CDR3 runs 13 residues. J lost 5 bases, V lost 7 bases, and 7 bases had no gene match. The CDR3 DNA is TGTGCCAGCACCCTGACAGGGCCGGAGACCCAGTACTTC. Translating it yields CASTLTGPETQYF.

This clonotype occurred a few times. This chain uses TRBV10-3 with TRBJ2-7; TRBD1 or TRBD2 may be the D gene (5 bases each). Germline V gene sequence: CDR1 ENHRY, CDR2 SYGVKD. Trimming pared 5 bases from V and 0 bases from J, leaving 17 bases between. This CDR3 spans 16 amino acids. CDR3 residues: CAISYPPGRDSYEQYF. CDR3 in DNA: TGTGCCATCAGTTACCCTCCGGGACGAGACTCCTACGAGCAGTACTTC.

There are a few counts of this clonotype. The chain combines TRBV12-3 or TRBV12-4 with TRBJ2-5, with 7 nucleotides matching TRBD1. V was clipped by 7 bases and J by 5 bases; unmatched bases: 4. The CDR3 totals 12 residues. The chain's CDR3 is CASNHRGETQYF. Here the CDR3 DNA reads TGTGCCAGCAATCACAGGGGTGAGACCCAGTACTTC.

This clonotype was detected only a few times. The chain joins TRBV24-1 to TRBJ2-1, with D tentatively TRBD2 (6 bases). Germline CDR1 is KGHDR and CDR2 is SFDVKD. CDR3 length: 14 amino acids. Trimming removed 3 bases from V and 7 bases from J, with 12 bases in between. In DNA, the CDR3 is TGTGCCACCAGTGATGCCTCGACTAGTAATGAGCAGTTCTTC. As protein: CATSDASTSNEQFF.

This clonotype was recorded a few times. The chain employs TRBV4-1 and TRBJ1-1; D remains ambiguous. Germline V gives CDR1 MGHRA, CDR2 YSYEKL. CDR3 length: 12 residues. Trimming left V 2 bases short and J 8 bases short, with 9 bases between. This CDR3 reads CASSQREAEAFF. CDR3 nucleotides: TGCGCCAGCAGCCAACGGGAAGCAGAAGCTTTCTTT.

This chain joins TRBV5-1 and TRBJ2-7; TRBD1 agrees at 7 bases. Germline trimming cut 4 bases from V and 3 bases from J; bases unmatched to any gene: 4. The CDR3 is 13 amino acids. CDR1 is SGHRS and CDR2 is YFSETQ in the germline V gene. The DNA of the CDR3 is TGCGCCAGCAGCACGACAGGGTACTACGAGCAGTACTTC. This sequence encodes CASSTTGYYEQYF.

The chain uses TRBV29-1 and TRBJ1-2, with D perhaps TRBD1 (6 bases). The CDR3 is 13 residues long. CDR1 SQVTM and CDR2 ANQGSEA come from the germline V gene. The V gene lost 6 bases and the J gene lost 2 bases, with 13 bases spanning the gap. CDR3 bases: TGCAGCGTCGAGGGACAAGGGAACTATGGCTACACCTTC. Translation gives CSVEGQGNYGYTF.

This clonotype was counted only a few times. This chain joins TRBV11-2 and TRBJ2-7, with 7 bases fitting TRBD2. Germline V gene data show CDR1 as SGHAT and CDR2 as FQNNGV. Trimming at V came to 1 base and at J to 7 bases, leaving 10 bases not matched to a gene. This CDR3 has 15 residues. DNA for the CDR3: TGTGCCAGCAGCTTAGGTGCGGGGACTACGTTAGAGCAGTACTTC. This codes for CASSLGAGTTLEQYF.

The gene calls are TRBV6-6 and TRBJ2-3; D unresolved. The V end lost 6 bases, the J end lost 2 bases, and 9 bases lay between the germline ends. The CDR3 consists of 13 residues. The germline CDR1 and CDR2 sequences are MNHNY and SVGAGI (reference sequence). The CDR3 protein is CASRRQITDTQYF. The CDR3, as DNA: TGTGCCAGCAGGAGGCAGATCACAGATACGCAGTATTTT.

The chain is built from TRBV6-2 or TRBV6-3 and TRBJ1-1, with TRBD1 as a possible D gene (6 bases). The CDR3 extends over 15 amino acids. Germline CDR1 is MNHEY and CDR2 is SVGEGT. V lost 2 bases to trimming and J lost 6 bases, with 16 bases between them. CDR3 loop: CASSYGTKGFAEAFF. As DNA, the CDR3 is TGTGCCAGCAGTTACGGGACAAAAGGGTTTGCTGAAGCTTTCTTT.

The chain combines TRBV7-6 with TRBJ2-6, with TRBD2 identical over 9 bases. V lost 8 bases and J lost 2; bases outside the gene matches: 10. This CDR3 comprises 17 residues. Germline loops: CDR1 SGHVS, CDR2 FNYEAQ. The CDR3 loop reads CASLGSSGNTGANVLTF. CDR3 DNA sequence: TGTGCCAGCCTCGGGTCTAGCGGGAACACTGGGGCCAACGTCCTGACTTTC.

The chain joins TRBV2 to TRBJ2-7; TRBD1 aligns across 9 bases. From germline, CDR1 is SNHLY and CDR2 FYNNEI. Trimming cost V 7 bases and J 3 bases; bases outside gene matches: 7. The CDR3 consists of 14 residues. CDR3 amino acids: CASNHRGLNYEQYF. In DNA form, the CDR3 reads TGTGCCAGCAATCACAGGGGGCTAAACTACGAGCAGTACTTC.

The chain joins TRBV11-3 to TRBJ2-1; weak D call: TRBD2 (6 bases). V was cut by 5 bases and J by 5 bases, with 7 bases left in between. CDR3 length equals 12 residues. CDR1 is SGHNT and CDR2 is YENEEA in the germline V gene. The CDR3 sequence is CASSGEDNEQFF. CDR3 nucleotides: TGTGCCAGCAGCGGGGAGGACAATGAGCAGTTCTTC.

The CDR3 DNA is TGTGCCAGCAGCTTAGGCCGACTAGCGGGAGTTCAAGACATTCAGTACTTC. It yields the protein CASSLGRLAGVQDIQYF. This chain links TRBV7-2 with TRBJ2-4, with 12 bases identical to TRBD2. V lost 1 base to trimming and J lost 8 bases; unmatched junction nucleotides: 9. Germline CDR1 is SGHTA and CDR2 is FQGNSA. CDR3 size: 17 residues.

The chain is built from TRBV2 and TRBJ2-7; 8 bases are a match to TRBD1. CDR3 size: 12 residues. CDR1 is SNHLY and CDR2 is FYNNEI in the germline V gene. The trim removed 10 bases at V and 3 bases at J, leaving 5 bases unmatched. In DNA form, the CDR3 reads TGTGCCAACGGACAGGGTCTCTACGAGCAGTACTTC. It specifies CANGQGLYEQYF.

This sequence joins TRBV6-5 and TRBJ1-5, with D maybe TRBD1 (5 bases). The V gene's germline CDR1 is MNHEY and CDR2 SVGAGI. Trimming left V 2 bases short and J 7 bases short, with 15 bases between. The CDR3 loop spans 15 amino acids. The CDR3 sequence is CASSYGQGRNQPQHF. CDR3 nucleotides: TGTGCCAGCAGTTACGGGCAGGGAAGGAACCAGCCCCAGCATTTT.

Only a few counts were recorded for this clonotype. V and J are TRBV12-3 or TRBV12-4 and TRBJ2-1; 8 nucleotides align to TRBD1. The CDR3 spans 16 residues. Trimming took 1 base from V and 2 from J; bases not matched to a gene: 4. The CDR3 reads CASSLGTGTPYNEQFF. In DNA, the CDR3 is TGTGCCAGCAGTTTAGGGACAGGGACGCCCTACAATGAGCAGTTCTTC.

At least ten counts were recorded for this clonotype. The CDR3 DNA is TGTGCCAGCAGCAAAGGGGCAGAGTACCAAGAGACCCAGTACTTC. Its translation: CASSKGAEYQETQYF. The chain is built from TRBV21-1 and TRBJ2-5. TRBV21-1 is deemed a pseudogene. CDR3 length: 15 residues.

This chain joins TRBV11-2 and TRBJ2-1, with D tentatively TRBD1 (6 bases). Per germline, CDR1 SGHAT and CDR2 FQNNGV. The CDR3 sequence is 20 residues long. Trimming removed 5 bases from V and 6 bases from J, with 32 bases in between. The chain's CDR3 is CASSPPRGEKRAGVLNEQFF. DNA for the CDR3: TGTGCCAGCAGCCCCCCCAGGGGCGAAAAAAGAGCAGGAGTGCTCAATGAGCAGTTCTTC.

The gene calls are TRBV20-1 and TRBJ2-5; D possibly corresponds to TRBD1 (5 bases). This CDR3 comprises 13 residues. Germline-derived CDR1 and CDR2 are DFQATT and SNEGSKA (reference sequence). The V gene lost 0 bases and the J gene lost 7 bases, with 12 bases spanning the gap. The CDR3 nucleotides read TGCAGTGCTAGAGAGACAGACCCTGGGACCCAGTACTTC. Its translation is CSARETDPGTQYF.

The chain employs TRBV7-2 and TRBJ1-2; maybe TRBD1 (6 bases). The length of the CDR3 is 16 residues. Per germline, CDR1 SGHTA and CDR2 FQGNSA. The V end lost 6 bases, the J end lost 0 bases, and 17 bases lay between the germline ends. CDR3 sequence: CASSPGHLTPNYGYTF. The CDR3 DNA reads TGTGCCAGCAGTCCGGGACACCTAACCCCTAACTATGGCTACACCTTC.

This clonotype has just a few counts. The chain uses TRBV9 and TRBJ2-5; TRBD2 matches at 9 bases. CDR1 and CDR2 (germline): SGDLS, YYNGEE. V trimming: 0 bases; J trimming: 1 base; junction bases outside the gene matches: 7. CDR3 length: 17 amino acids. This chain's CDR3 is CASSVGLTSGTQETQYF. The CDR3 nucleotides read TGTGCCAGCAGCGTAGGCTTGACTAGCGGTACCCAAGAGACCCAGTACTTC. Full variable domain (remainder filled in from reference TRBV9 and TRBJ2-5): DSGVTQTPKHLITATGQRVTLRCSPRSGDLSVYWYQQSLDQGLQFLIQYYNGEERAKGNILERFSAQQFPDLHSELNLSSLELGDSALYFCASSVGLTSGTQETQYFGPGTRLLVL.

The gene calls are TRBV5-1 and TRBJ1-1; D gene uncertain. There are 14 residues in the CDR3. Germline-derived CDR1 and CDR2 are SGHRS and YFSETQ. The ends were cut back, 3 bases at V and 2 bases at J, with 11 bases in the middle. This chain's CDR3 is CASSWRVGNTEAFF. The CDR3 DNA is TGCGCCAGCAGCTGGAGGGTCGGTAACACTGAAGCTTTCTTT.

The genes are TRBV11-2 and TRBJ1-3; D not certain. V dropped 1 base and J dropped 2 bases, with 9 bases sitting between them. Germline V lookup: CDR1 SGHAT, CDR2 FQNNGV. The CDR3 totals 15 residues. CDR3 sequence: CASSLGARPGNTIYF. CDR3 nucleotide sequence: TGTGCCAGCAGCTTAGGAGCCAGGCCTGGAAACACCATATATTTT.